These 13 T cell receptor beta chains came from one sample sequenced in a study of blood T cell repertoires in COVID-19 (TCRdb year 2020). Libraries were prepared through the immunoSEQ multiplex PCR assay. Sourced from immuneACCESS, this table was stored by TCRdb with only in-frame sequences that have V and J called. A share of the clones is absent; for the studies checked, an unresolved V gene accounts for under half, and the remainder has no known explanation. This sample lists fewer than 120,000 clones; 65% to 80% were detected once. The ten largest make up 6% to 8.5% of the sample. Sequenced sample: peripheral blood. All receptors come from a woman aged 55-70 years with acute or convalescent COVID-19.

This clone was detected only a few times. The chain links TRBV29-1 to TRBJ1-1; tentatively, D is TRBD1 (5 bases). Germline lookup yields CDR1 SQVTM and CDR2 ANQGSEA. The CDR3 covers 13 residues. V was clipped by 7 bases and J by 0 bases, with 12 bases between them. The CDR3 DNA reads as TGCAGCGCCTTAGACAGATTGAACACTGAAGCTTTCTTT. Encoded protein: CSALDRLNTEAFF.

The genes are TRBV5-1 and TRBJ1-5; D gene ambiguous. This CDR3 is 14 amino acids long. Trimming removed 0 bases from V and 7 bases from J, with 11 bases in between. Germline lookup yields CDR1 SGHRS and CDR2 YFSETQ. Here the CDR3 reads CASSLDSLGQPQHF. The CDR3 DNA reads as TGCGCCAGCAGCTTGGACAGCCTTGGGCAGCCCCAGCATTTT.

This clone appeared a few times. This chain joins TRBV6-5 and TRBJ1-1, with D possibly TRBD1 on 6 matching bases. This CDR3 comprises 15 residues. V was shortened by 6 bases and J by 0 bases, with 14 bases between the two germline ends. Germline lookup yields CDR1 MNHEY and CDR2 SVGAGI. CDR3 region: CASSSGRGMNTEAFF. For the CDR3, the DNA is TGTGCCAGCAGCTCAGGCAGGGGCATGAACACTGAAGCTTTCTTT.

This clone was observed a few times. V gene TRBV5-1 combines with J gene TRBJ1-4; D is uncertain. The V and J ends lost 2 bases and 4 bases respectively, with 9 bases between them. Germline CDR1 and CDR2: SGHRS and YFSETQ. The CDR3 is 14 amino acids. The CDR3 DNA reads TGCGCCAGCAGCTTTGGTACGGGTAATGAAAAACTGTTTTTT. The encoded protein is CASSFGTGNEKLFF.

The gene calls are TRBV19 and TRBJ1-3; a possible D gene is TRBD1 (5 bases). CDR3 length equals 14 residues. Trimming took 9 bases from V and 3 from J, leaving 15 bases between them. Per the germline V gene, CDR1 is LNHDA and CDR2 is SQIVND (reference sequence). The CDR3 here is CASAGQAIGNTIYF. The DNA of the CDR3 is TGTGCCAGCGCAGGACAAGCGATTGGAAACACCATATATTTT. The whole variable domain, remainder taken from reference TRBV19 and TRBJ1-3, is DGGITQSPKYLFRKEGQNVTLSCEQNLNHDAMYWYRQDPGQGLRLIYYSQIVNDFQKGDIAEGYSVSREKKESFPLTVTSAQKNPTAFYLCASAGQAIGNTIYFGEGSWLTVV.

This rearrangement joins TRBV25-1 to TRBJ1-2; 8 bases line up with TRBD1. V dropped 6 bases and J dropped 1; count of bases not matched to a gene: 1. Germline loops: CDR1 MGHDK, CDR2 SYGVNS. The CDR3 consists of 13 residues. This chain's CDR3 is CASRDRVNYGYTF. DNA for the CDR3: TGTGCCAGCAGGGACAGGGTTAACTATGGCTACACCTTC.

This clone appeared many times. CDR3 nucleotide sequence: TGTGCCAGCAGGCCAGGGGGTAGTTATCAGCCCCAGCATTTT. Translated, it gives CASRPGGSYQPQHF. V gene TRBV27 combines with J gene TRBJ1-5, with 7 bases identical to TRBD1. Germline-derived CDR1 and CDR2 are MNHEY and SMNVEV (reference sequence). J gave up 5 bases and V 6 bases, and 7 bases lay outside the gene matches. The CDR3 sequence is 14 residues long.

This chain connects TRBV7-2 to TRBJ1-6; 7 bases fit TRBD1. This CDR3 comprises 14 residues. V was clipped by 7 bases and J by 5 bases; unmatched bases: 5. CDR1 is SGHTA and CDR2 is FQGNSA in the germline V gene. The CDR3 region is CASTGDRDNSPLHF. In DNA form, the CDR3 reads TGTGCCAGCACCGGGGACAGAGATAATTCACCCCTCCACTTT. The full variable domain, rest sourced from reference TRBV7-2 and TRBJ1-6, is GAGVSQSPSNKVTEKGKDVELRCDPISGHTALYWYRQSLGQGLEFLIYFQGNSAPDKSGLPSDRFSAERTGGSVSTLTIQRTQQEDSAVYLCASTGDRDNSPLHFGNGTRLTVT.

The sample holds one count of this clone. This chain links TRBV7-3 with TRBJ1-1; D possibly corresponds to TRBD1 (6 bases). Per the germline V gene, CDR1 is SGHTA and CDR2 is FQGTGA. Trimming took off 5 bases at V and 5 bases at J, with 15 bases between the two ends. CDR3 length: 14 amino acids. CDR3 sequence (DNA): TGTGCCAGCAGCATGCAGGGGTTGGGAACTGAAGCTTTCTTT. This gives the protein CASSMQGLGTEAFF.

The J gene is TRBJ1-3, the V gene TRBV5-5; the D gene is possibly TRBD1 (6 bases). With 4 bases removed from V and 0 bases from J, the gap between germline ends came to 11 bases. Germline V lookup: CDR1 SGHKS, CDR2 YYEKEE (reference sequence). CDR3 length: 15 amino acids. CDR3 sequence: CASSGGQYSGNTIYF. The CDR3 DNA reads TGTGCCAGCAGCGGCGGACAGTACTCTGGAAACACCATATATTTT. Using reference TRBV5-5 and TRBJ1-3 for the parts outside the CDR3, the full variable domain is DAGVTQSPTHLIKTRGQQVTLRCSPISGHKSVSWYQQVLGQGPQFIFQYYEKEERGRGNFPDRFSARQFPNYSSELNVNALLLGDSALYLCASSGGQYSGNTIYFGEGSWLTVV.

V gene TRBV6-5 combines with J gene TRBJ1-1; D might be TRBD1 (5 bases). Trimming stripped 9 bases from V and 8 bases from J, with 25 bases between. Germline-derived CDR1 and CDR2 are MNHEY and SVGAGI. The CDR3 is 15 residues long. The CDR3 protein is CASWSGYAKEEEAFF. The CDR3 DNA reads TGTGCCAGTTGGTCAGGGTATGCCAAAGAAGAGGAAGCTTTCTTT.

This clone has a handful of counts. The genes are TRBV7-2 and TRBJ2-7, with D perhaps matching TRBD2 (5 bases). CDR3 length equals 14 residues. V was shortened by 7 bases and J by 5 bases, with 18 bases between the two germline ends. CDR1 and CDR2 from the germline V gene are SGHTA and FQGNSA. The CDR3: CASMPSGKGHEQYF. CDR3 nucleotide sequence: TGTGCCAGCATGCCGTCGGGGAAGGGCCACGAGCAGTACTTC.

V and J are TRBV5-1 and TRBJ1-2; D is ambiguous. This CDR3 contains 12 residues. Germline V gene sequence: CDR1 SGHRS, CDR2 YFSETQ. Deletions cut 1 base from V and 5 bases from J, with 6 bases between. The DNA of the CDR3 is TGCGCCAGCAGCTTGAATACTTATGGCTACACCTTC. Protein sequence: CASSLNTYGYTF.